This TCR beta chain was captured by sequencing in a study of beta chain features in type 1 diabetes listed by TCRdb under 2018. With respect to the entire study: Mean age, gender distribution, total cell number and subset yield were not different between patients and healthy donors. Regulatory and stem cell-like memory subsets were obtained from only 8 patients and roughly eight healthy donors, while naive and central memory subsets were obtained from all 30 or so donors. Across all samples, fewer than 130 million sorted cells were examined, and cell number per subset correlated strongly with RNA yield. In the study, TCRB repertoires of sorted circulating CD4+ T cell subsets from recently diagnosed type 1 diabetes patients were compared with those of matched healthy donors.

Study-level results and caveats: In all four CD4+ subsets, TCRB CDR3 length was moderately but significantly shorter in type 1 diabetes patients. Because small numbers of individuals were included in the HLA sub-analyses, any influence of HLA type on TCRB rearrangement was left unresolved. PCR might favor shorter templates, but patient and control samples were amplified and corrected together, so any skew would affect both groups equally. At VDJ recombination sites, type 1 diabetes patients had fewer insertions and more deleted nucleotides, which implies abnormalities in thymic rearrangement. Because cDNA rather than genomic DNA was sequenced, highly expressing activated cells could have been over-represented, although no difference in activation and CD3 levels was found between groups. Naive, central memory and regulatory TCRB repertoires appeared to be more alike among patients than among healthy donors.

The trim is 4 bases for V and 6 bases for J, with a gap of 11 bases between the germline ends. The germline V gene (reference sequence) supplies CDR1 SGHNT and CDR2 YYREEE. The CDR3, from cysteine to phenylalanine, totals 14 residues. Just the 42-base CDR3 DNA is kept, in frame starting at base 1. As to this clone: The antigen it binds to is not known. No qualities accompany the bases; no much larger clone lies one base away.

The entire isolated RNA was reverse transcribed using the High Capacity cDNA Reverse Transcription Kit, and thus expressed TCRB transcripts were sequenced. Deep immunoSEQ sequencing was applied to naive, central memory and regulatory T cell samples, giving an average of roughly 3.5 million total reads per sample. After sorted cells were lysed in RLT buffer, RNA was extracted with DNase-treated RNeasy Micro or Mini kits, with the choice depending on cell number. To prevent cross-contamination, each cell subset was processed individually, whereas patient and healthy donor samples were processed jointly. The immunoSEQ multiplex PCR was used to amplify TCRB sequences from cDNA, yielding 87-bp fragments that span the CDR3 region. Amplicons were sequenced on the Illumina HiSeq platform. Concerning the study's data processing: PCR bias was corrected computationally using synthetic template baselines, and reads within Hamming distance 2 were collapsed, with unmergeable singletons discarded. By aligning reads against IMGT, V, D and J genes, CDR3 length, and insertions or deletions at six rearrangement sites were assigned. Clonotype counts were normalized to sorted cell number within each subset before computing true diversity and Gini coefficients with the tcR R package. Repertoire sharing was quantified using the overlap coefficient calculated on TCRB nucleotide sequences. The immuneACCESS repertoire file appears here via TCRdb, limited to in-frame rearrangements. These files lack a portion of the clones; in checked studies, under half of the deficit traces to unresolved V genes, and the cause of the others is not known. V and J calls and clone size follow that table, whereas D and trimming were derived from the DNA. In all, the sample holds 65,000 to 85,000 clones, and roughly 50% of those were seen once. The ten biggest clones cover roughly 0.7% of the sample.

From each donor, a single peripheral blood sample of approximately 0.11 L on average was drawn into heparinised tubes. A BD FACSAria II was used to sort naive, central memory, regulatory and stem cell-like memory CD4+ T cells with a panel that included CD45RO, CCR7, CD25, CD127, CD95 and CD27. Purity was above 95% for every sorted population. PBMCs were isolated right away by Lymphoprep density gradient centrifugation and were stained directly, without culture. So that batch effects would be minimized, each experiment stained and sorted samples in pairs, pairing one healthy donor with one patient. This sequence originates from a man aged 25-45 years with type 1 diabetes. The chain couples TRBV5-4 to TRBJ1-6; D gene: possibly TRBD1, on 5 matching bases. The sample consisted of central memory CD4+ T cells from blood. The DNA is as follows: TGTGCCAGCAGCCTCCGACAGACTAATTCACCCCTCCACTTT. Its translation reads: CASSLRQTNSPLHF.